This is a list of T cell receptor beta chains from one sample in a study of T cell responses to AZD1222 COVID-19 vaccine. Libraries were prepared by immunoSEQ multiplex PCR; TCRdb keeps only in-frame clonotypes and omits some of them. The sample has around 120,000 clones; about 90% are singletons. Material: peripheral blood, obtained on day 0 of AZD1222 vaccination. These receptors all come from an adult in good health. The CDR3 runs from the conserved cysteine through the conserved F or W. The D gene is left open where the match is weak. Expanded clones get a size class; other rows say once, few or many, or leave the size out.

d_gene | j_gene | v_gene | abundance | CDR3aa | CDR3nt
- | TRBJ1-2 | TRBV11-2 | - | CASSGGPNYGYTF | TGTGCCAGCAGCGGGGGACCTAACTATGGCTACACCTTC
- | TRBJ2-2 | TRBV5-1 | - | CASSGQISDTGELFF | TGCGCCAGCAGCGGACAGATCTCGGACACCGGGGAGCTGTTTTTT
- | TRBJ1-4 | TRBV6-1 | - | CASSERGALLEKLFF | TGTGCCAGCAGTGAACGGGGGGCCCTACTCGAAAAACTGTTTTTT
TRBD2 | TRBJ2-7 | TRBV7-3 | - | CASSSSGLAGSEQYF | TGTGCCAGCAGCTCCTCGGGACTAGCGGGATCGGAGCAGTACTTC
- | TRBJ2-1 | TRBV6-2/TRBV6-3 | - | CASSYSAANEQFF | TGTGCCAGCAGTTACTCGGCAGCCAATGAGCAGTTCTTC
- | TRBJ1-2 | TRBV7-9 | once | CASSFDSYGYTF | TGTGCCAGCAGCTTCGACAGCTATGGCTACACCTTC
- | TRBJ2-7 | TRBV5-1 | - | CASSLDGTDIYEQYF | TGCGCCAGCAGCTTGGACGGGACTGACATCTACGAGCAGTACTTC
- | TRBJ1-1 | TRBV6-5 | - | CASLLGADTEAFF | TGTGCCAGCCTTTTGGGGGCGGACACTGAAGCTTTCTTT
- | TRBJ2-7 | TRBV7-9 | - | CASSGTYEQYF | TGTGCCAGCAGCGGGACCTACGAGCAGTACTTC
TRBD1 | TRBJ1-1 | TRBV19 | - | CASIRTGGTEAFF | TGTGCCAGTATTAGGACAGGTGGCACTGAAGCTTTCTTT
- | TRBJ1-1 | TRBV19 | - | CASSMIGTTKNTEAFF | TGTGCCAGTAGTATGATAGGGACAACCAAGAACACTGAAGCTTTCTTT
- | TRBJ1-3 | TRBV29-1 | - | CSATNYSGNTIYF | TGCAGCGCTACCAACTACTCTGGAAACACCATATATTTT
TRBD2 | TRBJ2-1 | TRBV19 | - | CASNTGGPGNEQFF | TGTGCCAGTAACACGGGAGGGCCCGGCAATGAGCAGTTCTTC
TRBD2 | TRBJ2-7 | TRBV27 | - | CASSRFASSGPPKPHEQYF | TGTGCCAGCAGCCGATTCGCTTCTAGCGGGCCACCTAAACCCCACGAGCAGTACTTC
TRBD2 | TRBJ2-1 | TRBV4-2 | - | CASSQRGLAGDLFF | TGTGCCAGCAGCCAAAGAGGACTAGCGGGAGATCTGTTCTTC
- | TRBJ2-7 | TRBV10-3 | - | CAISEGGAETYEQYF | TGTGCCATCAGTGAGGGGGGGGCAGAAACCTACGAGCAGTACTTC
- | TRBJ2-7 | TRBV6-5 | once | CASSRRDPGEQYF | TGTGCCAGCAGTCGCAGGGACCCGGGCGAGCAGTACTTC
- | TRBJ2-6 | TRBV19 | - | CASRDWKALGRGGANVLTF | TGTGCCAGTAGGGACTGGAAAGCTCTGGGGAGAGGCGGGGCCAACGTCCTGACTTTC
TRBD1 | TRBJ2-1 | TRBV27 | - | CASSLSTGERPNEQFF | TGTGCCAGCAGTTTATCCACAGGGGAGAGGCCCAATGAGCAGTTCTTC
TRBD1 | TRBJ1-4 | TRBV6-5 | - | CASSRQGFNEKLFF | TGTGCCAGCAGTCGACAGGGATTTAATGAAAAACTGTTTTTT
- | TRBJ1-4 | TRBV5-1 | once | CASSLSNSGKLFF | TGCGCCAGCAGCTTGTCAAATTCCGGAAAACTGTTTTTT
TRBD1 | TRBJ2-4 | TRBV4-1 | - | CASSPDRGQSKNIQYF | TGCGCCAGCAGCCCTGACAGGGGGCAATCCAAAAACATTCAGTACTTC
- | TRBJ1-3 | TRBV6-5 | - | CASSYSPGVSGNTIYF | TGTGCCAGCAGTTACTCACCCGGCGTCTCTGGAAACACCATATATTTT
TRBD2 | TRBJ2-3 | TRBV18 | - | CASSPPGLTDTQYF | TGTGCCAGCTCACCTCCGGGACTAACAGATACGCAGTATTTT
- | TRBJ1-2 | TRBV7-9 | - | CASSLPRGGYTF | TGTGCCAGCAGCTTACCCCGAGGCGGCTACACCTTC
TRBD1 | TRBJ1-2 | TRBV6-1 | - | CASSGPMGQGISGYTF | TGTGCCAGCAGTGGCCCCATGGGACAGGGAATCTCTGGCTACACCTTC
- | TRBJ2-1 | TRBV5-4 | - | CASSVGDWYNNEQFF | TGTGCCAGCAGCGTGGGAGACTGGTACAACAATGAGCAGTTCTTC
- | TRBJ1-2 | TRBV5-8 | - | CASSPQGGVYGYTF | TGTGCCAGCAGCCCCCAGGGAGGGGTCTATGGCTACACCTTC
- | TRBJ1-2 | TRBV5-1 | - | CASSLSEKDGYTF | TGCGCCAGCAGCTTGTCTGAAAAGGATGGCTACACCTTC
- | TRBJ2-5 | TRBV24-1 | many | CATSVAQETQYF | TGTGCCACCAGTGTGGCCCAAGAGACCCAGTACTTC
- | TRBJ1-3 | TRBV19 | - | CASISSAYSGNTIYF | TGTGCCAGTATCTCCTCGGCGTACTCTGGAAACACCATATATTTT
TRBD1 | TRBJ1-1 | TRBV5-1 | - | CASSRGQGHTEAFF | TGCGCCAGCAGCAGAGGACAGGGACACACTGAAGCTTTCTTT
TRBD1 | TRBJ1-2 | TRBV25-1 | - | CASSGDREGYGYTF | TGTGCCAGCAGTGGGGACAGGGAGGGGTATGGCTACACCTTC